The rows below give T cell receptor beta chains drawn from one sample of a study of T cell responses to AZD1222 COVID-19 vaccine. Generated by immunoSEQ multiplex PCR, the TCRdb table keeps only in-frame clones and is missing some. The sample contains tens of thousands of clones, less than 90% of which appear only once. The sample in question was peripheral blood, obtained on day 0 of AZD1222 vaccination. These TCRs come from an adult in good health. Each CDR3 is given with its conserved first and last residue. Each record gives: clone size, J gene, V gene, D gene, CDR3 protein, CDR3 DNA. A D gene is named only where the DNA matches it firmly. Some rows mark clone size as missing; the rest say once, few, many or name a class of expanded clone.

>-|TRBJ2-4|TRBV28|-
CASSLVGMGSNIQYF
TGTGCCAGCAGTTTAGTGGGGATGGGTTCGAACATTCAGTACTTC
>-|TRBJ2-7|TRBV11-2|-
CASSQRITSYEQYF
TGTGCCAGCAGCCAGCGGATTACTTCCTACGAGCAGTACTTC
>-|TRBJ1-2|TRBV9|TRBD1
CASSAGQGPYGYTF
TGTGCCAGCAGCGCCGGACAGGGCCCTTATGGCTACACCTTC
>-|TRBJ2-7|TRBV5-1|-
CASSLSLQAEQYF
TGCGCCAGCAGCCTGTCTTTACAGGCTGAGCAGTACTTC
>-|TRBJ2-7|TRBV30|-
CAWSHLYEQYF
TGTGCCTGGAGCCACCTATACGAGCAGTACTTC
>once|TRBJ1-3|TRBV5-1|-
CASSLTGRNTIYF
TGCGCCAGCAGCTTAACCGGGAGAAACACCATATATTTT
>-|TRBJ2-5|TRBV28|-
CATNRYRRETQYF
TGTGCCACCAATAGGTACAGGCGGGAGACCCAGTACTTC
>-|TRBJ1-5|TRBV11-2|TRBD1
CASSPGTGFQPQHF
TGTGCCAGCAGCCCCGGGACAGGCTTTCAACCCCAGCATTTT
>-|TRBJ1-1|TRBV2|-
CASSRDRTTEAFF
TGTGCCAGCAGCAGAGACAGGACCACTGAAGCTTTCTTT
>-|TRBJ2-3|TRBV7-8|-
CASSLSWGFLSDTQYF
TGTGCCAGCAGCTTAAGCTGGGGGTTTCTCTCAGATACGCAGTATTTT
>-|TRBJ1-5|TRBV19|TRBD1
CASSPRQGSSYQPQHF
TGTGCCAGTAGTCCTAGACAGGGGTCTTCATACCAGCCCCAGCATTTT
>-|TRBJ2-7|TRBV3-1/TRBV3-2|-
CASSQFWATYEQYF
TGTGCCAGCAGCCAATTTTGGGCAACCTACGAGCAGTACTTC
>-|TRBJ1-1|TRBV29-1|TRBD1
CSVYGQGGWNTEAFF
TGCAGCGTTTATGGACAGGGTGGGTGGAACACTGAAGCTTTCTTT
>-|TRBJ2-7|TRBV6-5|TRBD1
CASTSQGGLSYEQYF
TGTGCCAGCACCTCACAGGGGGGCCTATCCTACGAGCAGTACTTC
>-|TRBJ2-3|TRBV19|-
CASSIEGRNTDTQYF
TGTGCCAGTAGTATAGAAGGCAGGAACACAGATACGCAGTATTTT
>-|TRBJ1-5|TRBV12-5|-
CASGLEAGGNQPQHF
TGTGCTAGTGGTTTGGAAGCAGGGGGCAATCAGCCCCAGCATTTT
>-|TRBJ1-1|TRBV2|-
CASSETTGTKAFF
TGTGCCAGCAGTGAAACGACCGGGACCAAAGCTTTCTTT
>-|TRBJ2-3|TRBV7-3|-
CASSPKGGDTQYF
TGTGCCAGCAGCCCAAAAGGGGGAGATACGCAGTATTTT
>-|TRBJ1-5|TRBV18|-
CASSPGDDGNQPQHF
TGTGCCAGCTCACCAGGCGACGACGGCAATCAGCCCCAGCATTTT
>-|TRBJ2-1|TRBV5-1|-
CASSLAAGSRYNEQFF
TGCGCCAGCAGCTTGGCCGCGGGGTCTCGGTACAATGAGCAGTTCTTC
>-|TRBJ2-1|TRBV9|-
CASSVAALGGHNEQFF
TGTGCCAGCAGCGTAGCGGCGTTGGGGGGGCACAATGAGCAGTTCTTC
>-|TRBJ2-2|TRBV3-1/TRBV3-2|-
CASSPSGMSTGELFF
TGTGCCAGCAGCCCCTCAGGGATGAGCACCGGGGAGCTGTTTTTT